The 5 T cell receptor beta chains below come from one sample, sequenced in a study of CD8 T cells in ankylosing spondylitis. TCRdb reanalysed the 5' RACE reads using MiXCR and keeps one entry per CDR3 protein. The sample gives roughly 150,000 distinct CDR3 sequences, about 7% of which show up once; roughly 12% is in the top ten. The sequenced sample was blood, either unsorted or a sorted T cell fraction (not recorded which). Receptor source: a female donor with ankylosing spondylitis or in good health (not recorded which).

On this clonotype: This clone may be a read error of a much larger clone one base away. As DNA, the CDR3 is TGTGCCAGCTCACCGTTTTCGCGGGGTAGGGACTACACCTTC. It is translated as CASSPFSRGRDYTF. The rearrangement links TRBV18 to TRBJ1-2; D is unclear. From germline, CDR1 is KGHSH and CDR2 LQKENI. V was clipped by 3 bases and J by 10 bases, with 18 bases between them. This CDR3 contains 14 residues.

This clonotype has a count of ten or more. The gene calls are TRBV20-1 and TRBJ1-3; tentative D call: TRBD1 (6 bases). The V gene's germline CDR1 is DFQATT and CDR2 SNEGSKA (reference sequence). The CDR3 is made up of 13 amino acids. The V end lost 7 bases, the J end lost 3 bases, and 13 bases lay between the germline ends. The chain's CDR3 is CSVSKGDGNTIYF. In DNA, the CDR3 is TGCAGTGTCTCTAAGGGGGATGGAAACACCATATATTTT.

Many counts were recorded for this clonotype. CDR3 sequence (DNA): TGTGCCAGCAGTCCCAGGGACAGAGTGAACACTGAAGCTTTCTTT. Protein sequence: CASSPRDRVNTEAFF. This chain connects TRBV28 to TRBJ1-1, with 7 bases matching TRBD1. The CDR3 consists of 15 residues. The ends lost 5 bases at V and 0 bases at J; junction bases unmatched: 6. Germline values: CDR1 MDHEN, CDR2 SYDVKM.

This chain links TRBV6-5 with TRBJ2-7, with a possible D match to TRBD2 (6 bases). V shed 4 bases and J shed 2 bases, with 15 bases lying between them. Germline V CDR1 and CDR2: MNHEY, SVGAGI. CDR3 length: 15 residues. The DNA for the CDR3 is TGTGCCAGCAGTTCCTCATGGACTAAGGCCTACGAGCAGTACTTC. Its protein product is CASSSSWTKAYEQYF.

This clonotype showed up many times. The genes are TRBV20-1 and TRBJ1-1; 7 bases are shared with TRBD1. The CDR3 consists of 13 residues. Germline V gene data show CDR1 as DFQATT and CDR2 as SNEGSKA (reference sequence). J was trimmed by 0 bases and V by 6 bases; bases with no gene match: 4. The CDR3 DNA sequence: TGCAGTGCGGCGGGACAGATGAACACTGAAGCTTTCTTT. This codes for CSAAGQMNTEAFF.